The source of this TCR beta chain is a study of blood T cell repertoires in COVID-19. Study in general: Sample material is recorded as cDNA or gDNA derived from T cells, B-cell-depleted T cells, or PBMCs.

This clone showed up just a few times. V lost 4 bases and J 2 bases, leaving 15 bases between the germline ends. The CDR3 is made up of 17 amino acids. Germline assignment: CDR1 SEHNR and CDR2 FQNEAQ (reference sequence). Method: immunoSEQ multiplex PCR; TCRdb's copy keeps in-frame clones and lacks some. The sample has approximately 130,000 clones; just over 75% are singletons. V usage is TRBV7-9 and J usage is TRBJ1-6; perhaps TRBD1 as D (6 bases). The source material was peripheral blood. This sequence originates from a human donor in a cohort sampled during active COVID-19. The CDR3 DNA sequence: TGTGCCAGCAGCTACTACAGGGATCGAGCCTATAATTCACCCCTCCACTTT. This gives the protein CASSYYRDRAYNSPLHF.